The following is a TCR beta chain sequence with its context. The source of the sample is a study of T-cell reconstitution after alpha-beta-depleted transplantation in children. Unique molecular identifiers were used to barcode this TCRbeta library. Using its own MiXCR run on the PCR reads, TCRdb lists one record per CDR3 protein. The sample lists a few hundred thousand distinct CDR3 sequences, 16% seen once, with around 30% in the top ten. Germline CDR1 and CDR2: MNHEY and SMNVEV (reference sequence). V shed 8 bases and J 0 bases; nucleotides not matched to a gene: 9. The CDR3 sequence is 16 residues long.

The starting material was PBMCs, mostly from graft donor cells, obtained 360 days after TCRalphabeta/CD19-depleted stem cell transplant. The sequence came from a boy under two years old who had a stem cell transplant for Wiskott-Aldrich syndrome, so the T cells may come from the graft donor. The V gene is TRBV27, the J gene TRBJ1-2, with 10 bases fitting TRBD1. The CDR3 DNA reads TGTGCCAGCCACAGGACAGGGGGAAAAGCTAACTATGGCTACACCTTC. The encoded protein is CASHRTGGKANYGYTF.